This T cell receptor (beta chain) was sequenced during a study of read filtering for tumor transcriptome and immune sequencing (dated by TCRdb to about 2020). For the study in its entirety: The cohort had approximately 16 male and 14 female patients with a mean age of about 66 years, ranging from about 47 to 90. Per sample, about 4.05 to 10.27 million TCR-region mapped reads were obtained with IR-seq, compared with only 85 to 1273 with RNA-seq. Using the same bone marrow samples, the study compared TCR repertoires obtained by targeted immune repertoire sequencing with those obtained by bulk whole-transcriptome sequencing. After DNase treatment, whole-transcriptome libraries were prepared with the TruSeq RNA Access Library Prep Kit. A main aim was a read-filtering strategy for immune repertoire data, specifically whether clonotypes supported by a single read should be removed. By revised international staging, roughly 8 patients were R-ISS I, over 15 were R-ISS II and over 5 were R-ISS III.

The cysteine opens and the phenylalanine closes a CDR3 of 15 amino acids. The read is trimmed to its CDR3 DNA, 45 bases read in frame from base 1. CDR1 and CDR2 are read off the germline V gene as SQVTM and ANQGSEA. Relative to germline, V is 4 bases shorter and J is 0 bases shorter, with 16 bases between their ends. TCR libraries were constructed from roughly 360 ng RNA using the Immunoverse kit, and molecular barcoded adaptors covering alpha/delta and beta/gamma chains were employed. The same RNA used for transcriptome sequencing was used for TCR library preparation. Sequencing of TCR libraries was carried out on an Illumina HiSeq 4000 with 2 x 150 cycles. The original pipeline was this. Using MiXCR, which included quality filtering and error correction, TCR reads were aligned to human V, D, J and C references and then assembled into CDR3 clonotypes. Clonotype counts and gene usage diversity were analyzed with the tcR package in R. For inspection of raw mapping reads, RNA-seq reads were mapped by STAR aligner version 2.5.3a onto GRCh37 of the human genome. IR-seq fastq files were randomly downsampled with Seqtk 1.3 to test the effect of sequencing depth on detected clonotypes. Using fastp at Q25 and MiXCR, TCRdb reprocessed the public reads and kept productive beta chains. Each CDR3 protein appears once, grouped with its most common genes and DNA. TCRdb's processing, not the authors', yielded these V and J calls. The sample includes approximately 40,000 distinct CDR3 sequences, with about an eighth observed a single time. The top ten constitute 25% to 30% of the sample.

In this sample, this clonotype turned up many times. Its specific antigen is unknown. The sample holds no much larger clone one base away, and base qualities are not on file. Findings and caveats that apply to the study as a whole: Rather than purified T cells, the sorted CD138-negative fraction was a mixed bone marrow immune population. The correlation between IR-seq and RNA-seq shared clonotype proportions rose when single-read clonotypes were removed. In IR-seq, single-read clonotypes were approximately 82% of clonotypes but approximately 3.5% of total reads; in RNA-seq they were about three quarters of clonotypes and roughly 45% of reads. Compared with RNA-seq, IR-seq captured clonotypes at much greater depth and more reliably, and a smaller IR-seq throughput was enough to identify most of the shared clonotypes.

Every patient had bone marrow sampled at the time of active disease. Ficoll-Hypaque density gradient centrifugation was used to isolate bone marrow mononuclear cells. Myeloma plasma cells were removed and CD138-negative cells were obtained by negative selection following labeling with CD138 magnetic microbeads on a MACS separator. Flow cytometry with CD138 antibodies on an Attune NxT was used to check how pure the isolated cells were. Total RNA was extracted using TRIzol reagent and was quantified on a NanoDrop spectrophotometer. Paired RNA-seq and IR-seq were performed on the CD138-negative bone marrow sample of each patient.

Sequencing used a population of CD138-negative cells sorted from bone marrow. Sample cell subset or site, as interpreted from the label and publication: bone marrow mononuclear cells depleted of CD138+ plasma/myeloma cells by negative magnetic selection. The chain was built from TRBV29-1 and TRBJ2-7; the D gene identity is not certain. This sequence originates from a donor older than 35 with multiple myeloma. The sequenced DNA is TGCAGCGTTGTTACCTCCGGGCAGAGCTCCTACGAGCAGTACTTC. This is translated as CSVVTSGQSSYEQYF.